This T cell receptor beta chain originates from a study of blood T cell repertoires in COVID-19. Study overall: From the United States, Italy and Spain came samples of acute and convalescent COVID-19. Nucleic acid was either cDNA or gDNA, and it came from T cells, B-cell-depleted T cells, or PBMCs.

The CDR3 length is 12 residues. CDR1 is KGHDR, CDR2 SFDVKD, per germline. With 5 bases removed from V and 14 bases from J, the gap between germline ends came to 16 bases. The authors' processing: Reference gene primers were amplified, and this amplification served to estimate nucleated cell counts. Clones were sequenced by immunoSEQ multiplex PCR, and TCRdb holds only the in-frame ones, with some missing. V and J calls and clone size are given by that table; D and trimming were obtained from the DNA. The table records about 190,000 clones, roughly 88% of them present only once. The receptor comes from a woman aged 40 to 49 who had recovered from COVID-19. The rearrangement joins TRBV24-1 to TRBJ2-3; a weak D match, TRBD2 (6 bases). Input material: peripheral blood. The CDR3 bases are TGTGCCACCAGTGGAGCCGGGAGACATTGGTATTTT. It specifies CATSGAGRHWYF.